This T cell receptor beta chain comes out of a study of T cells in Graves' hyperthyroidism and ophthalmopathy. Whole-study results and caveats: The model anticipated ophthalmopathy a median approximately 6.7 months pre-onset.

V was cut by 4 bases and J by 6 bases, with 14 bases left in between. The germline CDR1 and CDR2 sequences are MGHRA and YSYEKL. This CDR3 is 14 amino acids long. Of note for this clonotype: Antigen specificity is unknown.

TCR beta CDR3 regions were amplified from RNA. First-round RT-PCR targeting the TCR CDR3 was performed with the HTBI primer set. TCRdb reprocessed the multiplex PCR reads via MiXCR and lists one record per CDR3 protein. The sample gives roughly 200,000 distinct CDR3 sequences, 18% of which show up once; 44% is in the top ten. Sample: blood. This TCR was recovered from a man between 35 and 55 years old with Graves' hyperthyroidism. The chain employs TRBV4-1 and TRBJ2-3; D ambiguous. The chain's CDR3 is CASSPSILMDTQYF. CDR3 coding DNA: TGCGCCAGCAGCCCGTCCATATTGATGGATACGCAGTATTTT.